Listed here are 16 T cell receptor beta chains from one sample, sequenced in a study of T cell responses to AZD1222 COVID-19 vaccine. Profiling relied on immunoSEQ multiplex PCR, and the TCRdb table lists in-frame clones only, not all of them. The sample has approximately 130,000 clones, 90% to 95% seen once. This sample comprised peripheral blood, obtained on day 0 of AZD1222 vaccination. These receptor sequences come from an adult in good health.

This rearrangement joins TRBV19 to TRBJ1-1; unclear D gene. This CDR3 contains 16 residues. Trimming pared 6 bases from V and 3 bases from J, leaving 20 bases between. The V gene's germline CDR1 is LNHDA and CDR2 SQIVND (reference sequence). The CDR3 DNA reads TGTGCCAGTAGCCTTCGAAAGGGATTCTGGGACACTGAAGCTTTCTTT. This gives the protein CASSLRKGFWDTEAFF.

This clone was seen a single time. The CDR3: CASLNLARAHNQPQHF. Written as DNA, the CDR3 is TGTGCCAGCCTAAATCTCGCTCGGGCACACAATCAGCCCCAGCATTTT. The V and J genes are TRBV19 and TRBJ1-5; D gene unclear. Germline V gene data show CDR1 as LNHDA and CDR2 as SQIVND (reference sequence). This CDR3 is 16 amino acids long. V lost 9 bases to trimming and J lost 3 bases, with 21 bases between them.

The chain combines TRBV6-1 with TRBJ2-5; D is possibly TRBD2 (5 bases). CDR1 is MNHNS, CDR2 SASEGT, per germline. V dropped 1 base and J dropped 1 base, with 10 bases sitting between them. The CDR3 sequence is 15 residues long. The CDR3, as DNA: TGTGCCAGCAGTGAAGGGGGAGAGCCCCAAGAGACCCAGTACTTC. This translates into CASSEGGEPQETQYF.

This clone was seen more than once but under ten times. This rearrangement joins TRBV6-5 to TRBJ2-3, with D uncertain. There are 14 residues in the CDR3. Germline V gene lookup returns CDR1 MNHEY and CDR2 SVGAGI. Trimming removed 2 bases from V and 6 bases from J, with 12 bases in between. CDR3 bases: TGTGCCAGCAGTTACCTTCCGGGTTCCGATACGCAGTATTTT. Protein product: CASSYLPGSDTQYF.

The J gene is TRBJ2-2, the V gene TRBV15; TRBD2 might be the D (7 bases). CDR1 is LNHNV and CDR2 is YYDKDF in the germline V gene (reference sequence). Trimming shortened V by 3 bases and J by 6 bases, and 14 bases separated the two germline ends. The CDR3 has 15 residues. CDR3 nucleotides: TGTGCCACCAGCAGCCCCCTGGGGGGGCCCGGGGAGCTGTTTTTT. Its protein is CATSSPLGGPGELFF.

This chain joins TRBV6-5 and TRBJ2-7, with 7 bases aligning to TRBD1. The CDR3 spans 13 residues. The V gene's germline CDR1 is MNHEY and CDR2 SVGAGI. With V trimmed by 6 bases and J by 3 bases, 5 bases remained unmatched. The CDR3 DNA reads as TGTGCCAGCAGGGCAGGGGGTTTCTACGAGCAGTACTTC. It specifies CASRAGGFYEQYF.

The chain employs TRBV6-2 or TRBV6-3 and TRBJ1-1; the D is unclear. Germline CDR1 and CDR2: MNHEY and SVGEGT. CDR3 length: 14 amino acids. V lost 4 bases, J lost 0 bases, and 9 bases lay in between. CDR3 residues: CASSFVLVNTEAFF. The CDR3 DNA reads as TGTGCCAGCAGTTTTGTGTTAGTGAACACTGAAGCTTTCTTT.

This chain connects TRBV7-9 to TRBJ1-5, with 7 bases fitting TRBD1. The V gene's germline CDR1 is SEHNR and CDR2 FQNEAQ (reference sequence). The ends lost 4 bases at V and 3 bases at J; junction bases unmatched: 3. This CDR3 contains 14 residues. The DNA of the CDR3 is TGTGCCAGCAGCTCGACAGGGAACAATCAGCCCCAGCATTTT. This sequence encodes CASSSTGNNQPQHF. Full variable domain (rest looked up from reference TRBV7-9 and TRBJ1-5): DTGVSQNPRHKITKRGQNVTFRCDPISEHNRLYWYRQTLGQGPEFLTYFQNEAQLEKSRLLSDRFSAERPKGSFSTLEIQRTEQGDSAMYLCASSSTGNNQPQHFGDGTRLSIL.

V usage is TRBV7-9 and J usage is TRBJ1-1; 7 bases map to TRBD1. This CDR3 has 16 residues. Germline CDR1 is SEHNR and CDR2 is FQNEAQ (reference sequence). The V and J ends lost 5 bases and 0 bases, in that order; junction bases with no gene match: 9. The CDR3 DNA is TGTGCCAGCAGCCCGGGACAGCTAGCGGTGAACACTGAAGCTTTCTTT. As protein: CASSPGQLAVNTEAFF.

This rearrangement joins TRBV11-3 to TRBJ2-1, with 9 bases matching TRBD2. The CDR3 length is 15 residues. Germline CDR1 SGHNT, CDR2 YENEEA. Trimming took 1 base from V and 5 from J; bases not matched to a gene: 3. In nucleotides, the CDR3 is TGTGCCAGCAGCTTAGTGGCGGGAGGGCACAATGAGCAGTTCTTC. Translation: CASSLVAGGHNEQFF. The full variable domain, its missing parts supplied by reference TRBV11-3 and TRBJ2-1, is EAGVVQSPRYKIIEKKQPVAFWCNPISGHNTLYWYLQNLGQGPELLIRYENEEAVDDSQLPKDRFSAERLKGVDSTLKIQPAELGDSAVYLCASSLVAGGHNEQFFGPGTRLTVL.

J is TRBJ2-1 and V is TRBV6-4; 10 bases line up with TRBD2. Germline V gene lookup returns CDR1 MRHNA and CDR2 SNTAGT. The CDR3 loop spans 15 amino acids. After removal of 6 bases from V and 2 bases from J, the junction contained 4 bases not matched to a gene. The CDR3 loop is CASSLTSGAYNEQFF. As DNA, the CDR3 is TGTGCCAGCAGCCTTACTAGCGGGGCCTACAATGAGCAGTTCTTC.

The V call is TRBV6-2 or TRBV6-3, the J call TRBJ2-4; TRBD2 aligns across 7 bases. Per the germline V gene, CDR1 is MNHEY and CDR2 is SVGEGT. This CDR3 is 17 amino acids long. The junction had 9 bases not matched to a gene; V was cut back by 2 bases and J by 2 bases. CDR3 loop: CASSYLGASGPKNIQYF. The CDR3 nucleotides are TGTGCCAGCAGTTACCTCGGAGCTAGCGGCCCCAAAAACATTCAGTACTTC.

V gene TRBV19 combines with J gene TRBJ1-1, with a weak D call TRBD1 (5 bases). CDR3 length: 12 residues. Trimming took 8 bases from V and 10 from J, leaving 17 bases between them. CDR1 and CDR2 (germline): LNHDA, SQIVND (reference sequence). The CDR3 nucleotides are TGTGCCAGTTCTGGCACCCCGGGGGGAGCTTTCTTT. Protein: CASSGTPGGAFF.

This chain links TRBV11-2 with TRBJ2-2, with D possibly matching TRBD1 (6 bases). V lost 10 bases and J lost 2, with 11 bases in between. This CDR3 is built from 13 residues. The germline V gene has CDR1 SGHAT and CDR2 FQNNGV. Here the CDR3 DNA reads TGTGCCACGGACAGACTCAACACCGGGGAGCTGTTTTTT. Its translation is CATDRLNTGELFF.

The chain has TRBV5-1 and TRBJ2-1; 8 nucleotides align to TRBD1. Looked up from germline, CDR1 is SGHRS and CDR2 is YFSETQ. CDR3 size: 15 residues. Trimming at V came to 2 bases and at J to 4 bases, leaving 5 bases not matched to a gene. The CDR3 protein is CASSFTGGSYNEQFF. In DNA form, the CDR3 reads TGCGCCAGCAGCTTCACAGGGGGAAGTTACAATGAGCAGTTCTTC.

This sequence joins TRBV6-5 and TRBJ2-1; D possibly corresponds to TRBD2 (6 bases). This CDR3 is 15 amino acids long. In germline, CDR1 is MNHEY, CDR2 SVGAGI. The V and J ends lost 0 bases and 3 bases respectively, with 9 bases between them. This CDR3 is CASSYSNSGYNEQFF. CDR3 sequence (DNA): TGTGCCAGCAGTTACTCGAATAGCGGCTACAATGAGCAGTTCTTC.